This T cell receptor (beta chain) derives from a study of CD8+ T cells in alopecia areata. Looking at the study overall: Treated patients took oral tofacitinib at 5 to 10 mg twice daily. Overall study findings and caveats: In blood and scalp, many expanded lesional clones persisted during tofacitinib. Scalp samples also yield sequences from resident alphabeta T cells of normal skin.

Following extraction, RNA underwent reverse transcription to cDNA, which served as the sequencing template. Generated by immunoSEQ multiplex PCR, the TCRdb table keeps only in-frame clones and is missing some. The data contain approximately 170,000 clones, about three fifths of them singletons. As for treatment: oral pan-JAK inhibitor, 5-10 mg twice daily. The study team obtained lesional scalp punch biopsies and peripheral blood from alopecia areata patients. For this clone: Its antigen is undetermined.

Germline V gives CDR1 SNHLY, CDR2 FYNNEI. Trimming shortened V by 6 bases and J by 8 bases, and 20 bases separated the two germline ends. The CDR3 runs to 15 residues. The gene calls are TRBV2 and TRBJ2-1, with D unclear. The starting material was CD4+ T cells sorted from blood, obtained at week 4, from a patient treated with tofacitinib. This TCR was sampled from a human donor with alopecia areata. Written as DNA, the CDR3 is TGTGCCAGCAGGCTGTTCCTACTGACTCAGGATGAGCAGTTCTTC. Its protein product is CASRLFLLTQDEQFF.